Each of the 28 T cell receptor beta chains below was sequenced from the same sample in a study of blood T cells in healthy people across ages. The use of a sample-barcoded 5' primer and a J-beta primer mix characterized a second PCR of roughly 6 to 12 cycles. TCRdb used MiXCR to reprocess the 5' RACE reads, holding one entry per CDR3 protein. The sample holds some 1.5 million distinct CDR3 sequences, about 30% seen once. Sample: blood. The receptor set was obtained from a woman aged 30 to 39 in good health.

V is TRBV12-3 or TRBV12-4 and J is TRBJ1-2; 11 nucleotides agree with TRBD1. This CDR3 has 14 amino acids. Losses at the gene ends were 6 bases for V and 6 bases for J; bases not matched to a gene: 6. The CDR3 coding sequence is TGTGCCAGCAGCTGGACAGGGGGCGGAGATGGCTACACCTTC. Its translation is CASSWTGGGDGYTF.

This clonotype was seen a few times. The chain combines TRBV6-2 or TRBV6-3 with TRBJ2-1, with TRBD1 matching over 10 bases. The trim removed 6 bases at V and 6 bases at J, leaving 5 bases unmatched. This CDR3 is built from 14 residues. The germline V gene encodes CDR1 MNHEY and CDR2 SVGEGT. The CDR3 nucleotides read TGTGCCAGCAGGGACAGGGGGTTGGTCAATGAGCAGTTCTTC. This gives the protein CASRDRGLVNEQFF.

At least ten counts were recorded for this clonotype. As DNA, the CDR3 is TGCAGCGTCACCTACAATGAGCAGTTCTTC. It is translated as CSVTYNEQFF. V gene TRBV29-1 combines with J gene TRBJ2-1; D is unclear. This CDR3 is 10 amino acids long. V lost 6 bases to trimming and J lost 2 bases, with 2 bases between them. The V gene's germline CDR1 is SQVTM and CDR2 ANQGSEA.

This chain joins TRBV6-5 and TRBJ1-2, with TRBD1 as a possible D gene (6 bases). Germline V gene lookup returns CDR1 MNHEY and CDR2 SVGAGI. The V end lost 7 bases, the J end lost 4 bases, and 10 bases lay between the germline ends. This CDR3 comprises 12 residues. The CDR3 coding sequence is TGTGCCAGCACAAGGGGGTCCTATGGCTACACCTTC. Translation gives CASTRGSYGYTF.

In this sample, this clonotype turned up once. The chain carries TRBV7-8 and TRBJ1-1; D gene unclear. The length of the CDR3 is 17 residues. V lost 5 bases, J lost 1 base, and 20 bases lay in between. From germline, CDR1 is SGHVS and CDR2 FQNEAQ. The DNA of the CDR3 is TGTGCCAGCAGCGCAGACATGGCAGCCGAAGGGAACACTGAAGCTTTCTTT. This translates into CASSADMAAEGNTEAFF. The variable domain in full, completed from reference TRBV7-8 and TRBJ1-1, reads GAGVSQSPRYKVAKRGQDVALRCDPISGHVSLFWYQQALGQGPEFLTYFQNEAQLDKSGLPSDRFFAERPEGSVSTLKIQRTQQEDSAVYLCASSADMAAEGNTEAFFGQGTRLTVV.

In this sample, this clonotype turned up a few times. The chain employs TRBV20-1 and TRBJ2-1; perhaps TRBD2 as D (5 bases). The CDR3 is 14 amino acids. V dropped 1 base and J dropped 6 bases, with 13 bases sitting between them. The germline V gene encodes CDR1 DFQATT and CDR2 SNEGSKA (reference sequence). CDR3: CSARGLAVANEQFF. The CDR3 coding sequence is TGCAGTGCTAGAGGGCTAGCCGTAGCCAATGAGCAGTTCTTC.

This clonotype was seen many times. The CDR3 is CASSQDLATETQYF. The CDR3 region has the DNA TGCGCCAGCAGCCAAGACCTAGCGACGGAGACCCAGTACTTC. V is TRBV4-3 and J is TRBJ2-5; D is possibly TRBD2 (6 bases). V lost 0 bases and J lost 5, with 10 bases in between. The germline V gene has CDR1 LGHNA and CDR2 YSLEER. This CDR3 has 14 amino acids.

DNA of the CDR3: TGCAGTGCTAGAGAACCGAGACCCAGTAACACTGAAGCTTTCTTT. Translated, it gives CSAREPRPSNTEAFF. The chain links TRBV20-1 to TRBJ1-1, with D unresolved. V gave up 0 bases and J gave up 2 bases, with 13 bases separating them. Germline CDR1 reads DFQATT; CDR2 reads SNEGSKA (reference sequence). The length of the CDR3 is 15 residues.

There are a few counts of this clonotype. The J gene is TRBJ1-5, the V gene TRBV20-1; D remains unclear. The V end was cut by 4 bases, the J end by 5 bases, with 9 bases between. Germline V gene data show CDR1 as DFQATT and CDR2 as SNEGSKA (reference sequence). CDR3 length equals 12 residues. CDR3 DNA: TGCAGTGCTAAAAAGGGAGATCAGCCCCAGCATTTT. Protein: CSAKKGDQPQHF.

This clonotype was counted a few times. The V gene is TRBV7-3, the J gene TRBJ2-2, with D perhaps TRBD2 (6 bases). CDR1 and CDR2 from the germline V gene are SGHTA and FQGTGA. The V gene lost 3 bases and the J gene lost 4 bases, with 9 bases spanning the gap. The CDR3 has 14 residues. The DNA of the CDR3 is TGTGCCAGCAGCTTGGGACTTACCACCGGGGAGCTGTTTTTT. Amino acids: CASSLGLTTGELFF.

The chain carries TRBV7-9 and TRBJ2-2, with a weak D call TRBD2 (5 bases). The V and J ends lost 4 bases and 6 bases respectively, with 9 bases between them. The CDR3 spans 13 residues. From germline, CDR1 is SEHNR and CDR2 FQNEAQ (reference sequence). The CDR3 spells CASSSTRPGELFF. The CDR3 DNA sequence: TGTGCCAGCAGCTCAACTAGGCCCGGGGAGCTGTTTTTT. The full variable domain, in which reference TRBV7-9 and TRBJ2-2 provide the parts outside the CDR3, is DTGVSQNPRHKITKRGQNVTFRCDPISEHNRLYWYRQTLGQGPEFLTYFQNEAQLEKSRLLSDRFSAERPKGSFSTLEIQRTEQGDSAMYLCASSSTRPGELFFGEGSRLTVL.

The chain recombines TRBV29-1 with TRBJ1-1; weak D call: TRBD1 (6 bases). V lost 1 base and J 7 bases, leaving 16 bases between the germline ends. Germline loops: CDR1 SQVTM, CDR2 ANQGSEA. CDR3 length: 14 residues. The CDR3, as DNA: TGCAGCGTTGAAGTTTCGGGGGGGCGGATTGAAGCTTTCTTT. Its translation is CSVEVSGGRIEAFF. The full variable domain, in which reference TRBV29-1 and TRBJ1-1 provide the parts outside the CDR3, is SAVISQKPSRDICQRGTSLTIQCQVDSQVTMMFWYRQQPGQSLTLIATANQGSEATYESGFVIDKFPISRPNLTFSTLTVSNMSPEDSSIYLCSVEVSGGRIEAFFGQGTRLTVV.

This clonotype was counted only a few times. The CDR3 region is CASSRADFYEQYF. In DNA form, the CDR3 reads TGTGCCAGCAGCCGGGCAGATTTCTACGAGCAGTACTTC. The V gene is TRBV27, the J gene TRBJ2-7; D is uncertain. The CDR3 runs to 13 residues. Germline CDR1 MNHEY, CDR2 SMNVEV (reference sequence). Trimming removed 6 bases from V and 3 bases from J, with 12 bases in between.

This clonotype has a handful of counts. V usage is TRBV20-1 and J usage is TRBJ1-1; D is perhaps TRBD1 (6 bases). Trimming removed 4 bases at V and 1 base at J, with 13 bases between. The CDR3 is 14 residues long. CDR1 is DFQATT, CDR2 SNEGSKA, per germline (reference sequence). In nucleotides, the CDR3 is TGCAGTGCTAAGATGGGGGCTCAGAACACTGAAGCTTTCTTT. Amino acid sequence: CSAKMGAQNTEAFF.

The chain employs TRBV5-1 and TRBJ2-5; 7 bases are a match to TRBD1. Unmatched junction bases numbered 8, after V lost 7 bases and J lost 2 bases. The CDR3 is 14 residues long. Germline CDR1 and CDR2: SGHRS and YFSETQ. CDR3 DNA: TGCGCCAGCCAGACAGGGAGAGGGCAAGAGACCCAGTACTTC. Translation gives CASQTGRGQETQYF.

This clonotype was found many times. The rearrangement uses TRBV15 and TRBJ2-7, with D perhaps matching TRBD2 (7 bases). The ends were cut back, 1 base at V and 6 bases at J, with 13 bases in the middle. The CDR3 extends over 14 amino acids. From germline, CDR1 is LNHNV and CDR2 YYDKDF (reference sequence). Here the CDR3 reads CATSRAGGRSEQYF. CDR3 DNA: TGTGCCACCAGCAGAGCGGGGGGCCGCAGCGAGCAGTACTTC.

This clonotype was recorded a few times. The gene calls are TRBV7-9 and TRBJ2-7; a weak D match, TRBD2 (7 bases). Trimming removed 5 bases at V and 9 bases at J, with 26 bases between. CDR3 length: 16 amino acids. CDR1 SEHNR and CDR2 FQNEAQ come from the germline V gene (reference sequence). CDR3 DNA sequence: TGTGCCAGCAGCGGTTCAGGGGAGGGGAGACGGAGTGGGCAGTACTTC. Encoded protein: CASSGSGEGRRSGQYF.

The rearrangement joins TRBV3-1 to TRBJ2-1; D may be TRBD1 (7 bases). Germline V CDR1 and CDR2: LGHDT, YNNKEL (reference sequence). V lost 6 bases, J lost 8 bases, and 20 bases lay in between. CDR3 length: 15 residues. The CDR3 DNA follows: TGTGCCAGCAGGGGGAGGACAGGAGTGGGTCATGAGCAGTTCTTC. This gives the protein CASRGRTGVGHEQFF.

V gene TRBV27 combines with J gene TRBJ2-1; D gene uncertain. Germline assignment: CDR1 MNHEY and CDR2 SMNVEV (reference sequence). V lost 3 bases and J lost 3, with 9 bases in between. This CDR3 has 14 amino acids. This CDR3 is CASSFKGLYNEQFF. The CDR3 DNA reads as TGTGCCAGCAGTTTCAAAGGGCTCTACAATGAGCAGTTCTTC.

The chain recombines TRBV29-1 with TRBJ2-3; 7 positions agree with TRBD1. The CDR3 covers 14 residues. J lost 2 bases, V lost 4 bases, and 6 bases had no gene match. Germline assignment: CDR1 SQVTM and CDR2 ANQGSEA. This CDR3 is CSVVPGQITDTQYF. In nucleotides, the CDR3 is TGCAGCGTTGTACCGGGACAGATCACAGATACGCAGTATTTT.

The CDR3 bases are TGCGCCAGCAGCCAAGATCGGATGTACTACACCTTC. Translation: CASSQDRMYYTF. This chain links TRBV4-1 with TRBJ1-2, with D hard to call. The CDR3 contains 12 residues. Germline V lookup: CDR1 MGHRA, CDR2 YSYEKL. Trimming cost V 0 bases and J 10 bases, with 9 bases left between them.

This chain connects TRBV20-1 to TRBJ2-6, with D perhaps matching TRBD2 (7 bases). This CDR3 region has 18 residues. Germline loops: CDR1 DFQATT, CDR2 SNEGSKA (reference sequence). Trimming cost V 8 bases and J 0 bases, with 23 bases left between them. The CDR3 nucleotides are TGCAGTCCTCGAGAGGTTGAGGGGGGGACCTCTGGGGCCAACGTCCTGACTTTC. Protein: CSPREVEGGTSGANVLTF.

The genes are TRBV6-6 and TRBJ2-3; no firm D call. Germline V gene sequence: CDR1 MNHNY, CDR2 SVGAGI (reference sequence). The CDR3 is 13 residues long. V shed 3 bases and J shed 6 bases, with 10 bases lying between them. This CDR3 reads CASSYRSDDTQYF. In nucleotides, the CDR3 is TGTGCCAGCAGTTATAGATCTGATGATACGCAGTATTTT.

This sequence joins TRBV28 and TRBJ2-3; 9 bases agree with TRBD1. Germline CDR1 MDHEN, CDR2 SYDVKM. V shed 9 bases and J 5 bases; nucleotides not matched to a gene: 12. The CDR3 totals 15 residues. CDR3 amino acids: CASQGNRGRKDTQYF. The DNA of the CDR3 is TGTGCCAGTCAGGGGAACAGGGGGCGCAAAGATACGCAGTATTTT.

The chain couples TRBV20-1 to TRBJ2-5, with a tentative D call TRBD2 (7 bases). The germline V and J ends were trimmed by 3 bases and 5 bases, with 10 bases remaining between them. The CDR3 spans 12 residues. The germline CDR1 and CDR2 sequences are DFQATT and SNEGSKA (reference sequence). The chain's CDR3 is CSASGGPETQYF. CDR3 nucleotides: TGCAGTGCTAGCGGGGGGCCGGAGACCCAGTACTTC.

The CDR3 sequence: CASSQTGGPNSPLHF. The CDR3 DNA reads as TGTGCCAGCAGCCAGACAGGGGGCCCGAATTCACCCCTCCACTTT. The rearrangement links TRBV3-1 to TRBJ1-6; 10 nucleotides match TRBD1. Per germline, CDR1 LGHDT and CDR2 YNNKEL (reference sequence). The V gene end was trimmed by 3 bases and the J gene end by 7 bases; junction bases not matched to a gene: 3. The CDR3 loop spans 15 amino acids.

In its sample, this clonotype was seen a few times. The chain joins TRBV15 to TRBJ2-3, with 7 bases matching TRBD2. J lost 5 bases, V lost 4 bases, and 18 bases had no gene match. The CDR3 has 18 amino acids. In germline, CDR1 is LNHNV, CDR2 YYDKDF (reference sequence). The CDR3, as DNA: TGTGCCACCAGCATAGATGGGAGCGGGGTTGGTTTTAGAGATACGCAGTATTTT. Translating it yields CATSIDGSGVGFRDTQYF.

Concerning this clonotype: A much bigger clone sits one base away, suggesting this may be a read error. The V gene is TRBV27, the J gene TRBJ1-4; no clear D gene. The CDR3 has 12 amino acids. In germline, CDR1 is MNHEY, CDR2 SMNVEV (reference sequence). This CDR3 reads CAGSPETEKLFF. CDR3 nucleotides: TGTGCCGGCAGCCCGGAGACCGAAAAACTGTTTTTT.